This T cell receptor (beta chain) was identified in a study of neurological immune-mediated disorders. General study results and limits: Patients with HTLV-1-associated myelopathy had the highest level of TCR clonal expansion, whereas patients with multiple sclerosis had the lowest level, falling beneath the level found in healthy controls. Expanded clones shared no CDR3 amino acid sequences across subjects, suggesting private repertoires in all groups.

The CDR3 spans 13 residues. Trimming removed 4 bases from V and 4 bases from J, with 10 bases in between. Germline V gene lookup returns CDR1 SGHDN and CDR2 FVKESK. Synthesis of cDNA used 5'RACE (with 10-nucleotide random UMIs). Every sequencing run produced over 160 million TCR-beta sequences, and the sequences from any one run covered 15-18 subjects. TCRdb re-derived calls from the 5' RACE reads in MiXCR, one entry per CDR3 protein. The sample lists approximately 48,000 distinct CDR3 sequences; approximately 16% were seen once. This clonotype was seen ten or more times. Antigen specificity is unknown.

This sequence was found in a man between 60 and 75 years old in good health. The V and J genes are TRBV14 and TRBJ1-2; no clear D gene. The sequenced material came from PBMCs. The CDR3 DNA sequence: TGTGCCAGCAGCCCCCTATACGGCTATGGCTACACCTTC. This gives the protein CASSPLYGYGYTF. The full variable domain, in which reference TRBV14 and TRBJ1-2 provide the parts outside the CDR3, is EAGVTQFPSHSVIEKGQTVTLRCDPISGHDNLYWYRRVMGKEIKFLLHFVKESKQDESGMPNNRFLAERTGGTYSTLKVQPAELEDSGVYFCASSPLYGYGYTFGSGTRLTVV.